Listed here are 16 T cell receptor beta chains from one sample, sequenced in a study of regulatory T cells in long-lasting Graves disease (dated by TCRdb to the early 2020s). The sample's time point label, decoded: newly diagnosed GD, antithyroid drugs for less than 3 months. For both TCR sequencing and RNA sequencing, RNA was extracted from PBMCs using TRIzol. Libraries were prepared through multiplex PCR. The run used an Illumina HiSeq 4000. CDR3 regions were amplified by Arm-PCR with iRepertoire HTBI primers to construct TCR beta libraries. In TCRdb, the public reads were trimmed at Q25 with fastp and aligned with MiXCR, with productive beta chains retained. Entries are consolidated by CDR3 protein sequence, retaining the most common genes and DNA. The sample has around 250,000 distinct CDR3 sequences on record, about 17% of them singletons. 13% to 15% of the sample is held by the ten biggest clonotypes.

The same sample was also used in a study of T cells in Graves' hyperthyroidism and ophthalmopathy.

This specimen consisted of peripheral blood mononuclear cells (PBMCs), obtained at new diagnosis, from a patient treated with antithyroid drugs. The source is a woman aged 30 to 39 with Graves disease. Donor details come from another sample of the same person, matched by shared clones.

This clonotype was recorded once. A much larger clone differs by one base, so this may be a read error. The chain is built from TRBV29-1 and TRBJ2-3; D perhaps matches TRBD2 (6 bases). The J call may be mistaken, given a closer DNA end match to TRBJ2-1. This CDR3 spans 13 amino acids. In germline, CDR1 is SQVTM, CDR2 ANQGSEA. CDR3 in DNA: TGCAGCGGCGTATCTGGGACTGCCAGCGAGCAGTTCTTC. It is translated as CSGVSGTASEQFF.

This clonotype was detected ten times or more. The CDR3 nucleotides are TGTGCCAGCAGGCATCCGGGACACAACACTGAAGCTTTCTTT. Translated, it gives CASRHPGHNTEAFF. The chain couples TRBV12-3 or TRBV12-4 to TRBJ1-1, with D perhaps TRBD1 (6 bases). This CDR3 has 14 residues. V gave up 6 bases and J gave up 2 bases, with 13 bases separating them.

This clonotype was seen many times. V is TRBV24-1 and J is TRBJ2-2, with D possibly being TRBD2 (6 bases). Germline V CDR1 and CDR2: KGHDR, SFDVKD. The CDR3 sequence is 14 residues long. Trimming removed 4 bases from V and 6 bases from J, with 11 bases in between. The DNA of the CDR3 is TGTGCCACCAGTGAGTCCGGGACTGCCGGGGAGCTGTTTTTT. The encoded protein is CATSESGTAGELFF.

This clonotype occurred many times. The rearrangement uses TRBV12-3 or TRBV12-4 and TRBJ1-6, with 7 positions matching TRBD1. The length of the CDR3 is 14 residues. J lost 7 bases, V lost 7 bases, and 7 bases had no gene match. The CDR3 region is CASTFGTANSPLHF. In nucleotides, the CDR3 is TGTGCCAGCACCTTTGGGACAGCAAATTCACCCCTCCACTTT.

This clonotype occurred many times. A read error may produce the germline difference seen at one junction end. V gene TRBV20-1 combines with J gene TRBJ2-1; the D gene is possibly TRBD2 (7 bases). CDR1 and CDR2 (germline): DFQATT, SNEGSKA (reference sequence). The CDR3 sequence is 15 residues long. Written as DNA, the CDR3 is TGCAGTGCTAGAGATCACGCGGGGGCCAACAATGAGCAATTCTTC. Translating it yields CSARDHAGANNEQFF.

This clonotype was counted many times. V is TRBV6-1 and J is TRBJ1-6; 8 bases agree with TRBD1. In germline, CDR1 is MNHNS, CDR2 SASEGT. V was clipped by 7 bases and J by 6 bases; unmatched bases: 8. There are 15 residues in the CDR3. CDR3 residues: CASNSDRGGNSPLHF. CDR3 nucleotide sequence: TGTGCCAGCAACTCCGACAGGGGAGGTAATTCACCCCTCCACTTT.

Worth noting for this clonotype: A read error likely explains this, since a far larger clone differs by one base. The genes are TRBV20-1 and TRBJ2-1; TRBD2 matches at 14 bases. Trimming cost V 6 bases and J 13 bases; bases outside gene matches: 17. This CDR3 is built from 16 residues. In germline, CDR1 is DFQATT, CDR2 SNEGSKA (reference sequence). The CDR3: CSAQGGLAGGTATQFF. As DNA, the CDR3 is TGCAGTGCCCAGGGCGGACTAGCGGGGGGTACGGCGACCCAGTTCTTC.

With regard to this clonotype: A much larger clone lies a single base off, so this may be a read error. The V call is TRBV6-9, the J call TRBJ2-1; D is uncertain. Germline CDR1 is MNHGY and CDR2 is SVAAGI. The CDR3 consists of 13 residues. The CDR3 DNA follows: TGTGCCAGCGGTTATACGGAATACAATGAGCAGTTCTTC. Encoded protein: CASGYTEYNEQFF.

This clonotype was recorded many times. V is TRBV11-2 and J is TRBJ2-3, with 9 positions matching TRBD2. With V trimmed by 2 bases and J by 1 base, 10 bases remained unmatched. The CDR3 has 18 residues. From germline, CDR1 is SGHAT and CDR2 FQNNGV. The CDR3, as DNA: TGTGCCAGCAGCTTAAGGGGGTCAAGCGGGGGGCGCACAGATACGCAGTATTTT. Translation: CASSLRGSSGGRTDTQYF.

Points on this clonotype: The CDR3 does not end in the conserved phenylalanine or tryptophan, so this is likely a read error. J is TRBJ1-3 and V is TRBV20-1; D call uncertain. The CDR3 runs to 16 residues. Between the trimmed V and J ends, which lost 0 bases and 0 bases, there was a span of 12 bases. Germline values: CDR1 DFQATT, CDR2 SNEGSKA (reference sequence). The DNA for the CDR3 is TGCAGTGCTAGAGACAAGGGCTCCTTCTCTGGAAACACCATATATTTA. This sequence encodes CSARDKGSFSGNTIYL.

The rearrangement links TRBV2 to TRBJ1-4, with 9 bases identical to TRBD1. This CDR3 contains 13 residues. With 11 bases clipped from V and 8 bases from J, the junction kept 9 bases outside the gene matches. CDR1 and CDR2 from the germline V gene are SNHLY and FYNNEI. The CDR3 DNA is TGTGCCGGCACGACAGGGGGGTTGGAAAAACTGTTTTTT. It yields the protein CAGTTGGLEKLFF.

Details on this clonotype: A read error is possible here, since a much larger clone lies one base away. Written as DNA, the CDR3 is TGTGCCAGCAGCCAAGGGATCATGAACACTGAAGCTTCCTTT. This gives the protein CASSQGIMNTEASF. This chain uses TRBV14 with TRBJ1-1; no clear D. Germline values: CDR1 SGHDN, CDR2 FVKESK. The CDR3 loop spans 14 amino acids.

This clonotype occurred many times. The J gene is TRBJ1-2, the V gene TRBV7-8, with D unresolved. V lost 5 bases and J lost 8, with 18 bases in between. The CDR3 loop spans 14 amino acids. Germline values: CDR1 SGHVS, CDR2 FQNEAQ. CDR3 region: CASSPRTAGRGYTF. CDR3 DNA sequence: TGTGCCAGCAGCCCCCGGACGGCTGGAAGGGGCTACACCTTC.

This clonotype has ten or more counts. The chain has TRBV27 and TRBJ1-2; D perhaps matches TRBD1 (6 bases). The CDR3 is 15 amino acids. Germline V gene sequence: CDR1 MNHEY, CDR2 SMNVEV (reference sequence). Trimming took 3 bases from V and 8 from J, leaving 19 bases between them. In DNA, the CDR3 is TGTGCCAGCAGTTTCGGTAGGGGGACCGAAGGGGGCTACACCTTC. Translation gives CASSFGRGTEGGYTF.

In regard to this clonotype: Only one base separates this from a far larger clonotype, so it likely reflects a read error. Since the CDR3 does not end with the conserved phenylalanine or tryptophan, this likely comes from a read error. The chain carries TRBV11-2 and TRBJ2-3; D is ambiguous. The V gene's germline CDR1 is SGHAT and CDR2 FQNNGV. The V gene lost 5 bases and the J gene lost 6 bases, with 21 bases spanning the gap. The CDR3 runs to 16 residues. The CDR3 is CASSHHRTVTADTQYL. CDR3 sequence (DNA): TGTGCCAGCAGCCACCACCGGACGGTCACAGCCGATACGCAGTATCTT.

This clonotype was counted many times. The chain is built from TRBV5-1 and TRBJ1-1, with a weak D call TRBD1 (5 bases). Between the trimmed V and J ends, which lost 3 bases and 3 bases, there was a span of 12 bases. Per germline, CDR1 SGHRS and CDR2 YFSETQ. There are 14 residues in the CDR3. The CDR3 loop is CASSSGLPDTEAFF. The DNA for the CDR3 is TGCGCCAGCAGCTCGGGACTCCCGGACACTGAAGCTTTCTTT.